The 25 T cell receptor beta chains listed next were all sequenced from one sample in a study of shared clonotypes between healthy human individuals. TCRdb's copy holds only in-frame clones and misses some; the assay was immunoSEQ multiplex PCR. The sample lists over 150,000 clones, approximately 61% occurring once. The sample taken for sequencing was memory CD4+ T cells sorted from blood. Subset specified: CD45RA-negative fraction. Source of these receptors: a man aged 25-45 years in good health.

The J gene is TRBJ2-3, the V gene TRBV11-2, with 7 bases matching TRBD2. This CDR3 contains 15 residues. J gave up 5 bases and V 0 bases, and 5 bases lay outside the gene matches. CDR1 is SGHAT, CDR2 FQNNGV, per germline. For the CDR3, the DNA is TGTGCCAGCAGCTTAGATGGGGCTAGCGGAGATACGCAGTATTTT. Translation gives CASSLDGASGDTQYF.

The CDR3 bases are TGTGCCAGCAGCCGACTAGATCCTAGCACAGATACGCAGTATTTT. Protein: CASSRLDPSTDTQYF. This rearrangement joins TRBV5-4 to TRBJ2-3, with D tentatively TRBD2 (6 bases). This CDR3 region has 15 residues. V was shortened by 4 bases and J by 0 bases, with 12 bases between the two germline ends. Per germline, CDR1 SGHNT and CDR2 YYREEE (reference sequence).

The V and J genes are TRBV5-4 and TRBJ2-6; 7 bases line up with TRBD1. The J segment lost 0 bases and the V segment lost 3 bases, leaving 3 bases of the junction unmatched. Germline values: CDR1 SGHNT, CDR2 YYREEE (reference sequence). The CDR3 covers 16 residues. The CDR3 region is CASSSGQLSGANVLTF. The CDR3 region has the DNA TGTGCCAGCAGCTCGGGACAGCTCTCTGGGGCCAACGTCCTGACTTTC.

This clone has only a few counts. The chain is built from TRBV28 and TRBJ2-5; D is ambiguous. Trimming stripped 7 bases from V and 2 bases from J, with 14 bases between. CDR1 MDHEN and CDR2 SYDVKM come from the germline V gene. CDR3 length: 14 residues. This CDR3 reads CASKKPGSQETQYF. The CDR3 DNA sequence: TGTGCCAGCAAAAAACCGGGCTCTCAAGAGACCCAGTACTTC.

CDR3 bases: TGCAGTGCTAGTGGTCAGCCCGAGCAGTACTTC. Residues: CSASGQPEQYF. The chain is built from TRBV20-1 and TRBJ2-7; no definite D call. V lost 3 bases and J lost 6, with 9 bases in between. Germline-derived CDR1 and CDR2 are DFQATT and SNEGSKA (reference sequence). The CDR3 covers 11 residues.

This chain links TRBV4-1 with TRBJ2-3; possibly TRBD1 for D (5 bases). This CDR3 spans 16 amino acids. The V and J ends lost 1 base and 2 bases respectively, with 13 bases between them. Germline V gene sequence: CDR1 MGHRA, CDR2 YSYEKL. DNA of the CDR3: TGCGCCAGCAGCCAAGTAATAGGGGCCGCCACAGATACGCAGTATTTT. Translating it yields CASSQVIGAATDTQYF.

This clone was found once. The V gene is TRBV4-2, the J gene TRBJ2-7; TRBD2 agrees at 12 bases. Germline V gives CDR1 LGHNA, CDR2 YNFKEQ. Trimming cost V 6 bases and J 0 bases; bases outside gene matches: 6. This CDR3 is built from 16 residues. CDR3 DNA sequence: TGTGCCAGCAGTCGGACACTAGCGGGAGGCTCCTACGAGCAGTACTTC. Residues: CASSRTLAGGSYEQYF.

This clone was counted ten times or more. J is TRBJ1-2 and V is TRBV14; no clear D. Trimming took off 0 bases at V and 7 bases at J, with 6 bases between the two ends. The CDR3 has 12 amino acids. Germline V CDR1 and CDR2: SGHDN, FVKESK. CDR3 in amino acids: CASSQDSSGYTF. CDR3 nucleotides: TGTGCCAGCAGCCAAGATTCTAGTGGCTACACCTTC.

Only a few counts were recorded for this clone. V is TRBV7-2 and J is TRBJ2-5; 8 bases align to TRBD2. With V trimmed by 2 bases and J by 5 bases, 7 bases remained unmatched. Germline V CDR1 and CDR2: SGHTA, FQGNSA. This CDR3 is 15 amino acids long. The CDR3 spells CASSLTGGVGETQYF. DNA for the CDR3: TGTGCCAGCAGCTTAACGGGAGGGGTTGGGGAGACCCAGTACTTC.

V and J are TRBV6-6 and TRBJ1-1, with no clear D. Looked up from germline, CDR1 is MNHNY and CDR2 is SVGAGI (reference sequence). V was cut by 2 bases and J by 1 base, with 5 bases left in between. This CDR3 is built from 13 residues. This CDR3 reads CASSYEGNTEAFF. CDR3 nucleotide sequence: TGTGCCAGCAGTTACGAGGGGAACACTGAAGCTTTCTTT.

The chain's CDR3 is CASGDEQFF. For the CDR3, the DNA is TGTGCCAGCGGCGATGAGCAGTTCTTC. V usage is TRBV11-3 and J usage is TRBJ2-1, with no clear D. The CDR3 runs 9 residues. V lost 8 bases and J 8 bases, leaving 4 bases between the germline ends. Germline V gene data show CDR1 as SGHNT and CDR2 as YENEEA.

The gene calls are TRBV5-4 and TRBJ2-3, with 10 bases matching TRBD2. Germline V gene sequence: CDR1 SGHNT, CDR2 YYREEE (reference sequence). CDR3 length equals 17 residues. V trimming: 0 bases; J trimming: 5 bases; junction bases outside the gene matches: 9. CDR3: CASSLGGASGRVDTQYF. In DNA, the CDR3 is TGTGCCAGCAGCTTGGGGGGGGCTAGCGGGAGAGTAGATACGCAGTATTTT.

The CDR3 DNA reads as TGTGCCAGCAGCTTGGCAGGCGATGAGCAGTTCTTC. Translation: CASSLAGDEQFF. V usage is TRBV5-5 and J usage is TRBJ2-1; D gene uncertain. The CDR3 has 12 amino acids. Germline values: CDR1 SGHKS, CDR2 YYEKEE (reference sequence). Between the trimmed V and J ends, which lost 0 bases and 8 bases, there was a span of 6 bases.

V and J are TRBV25-1 and TRBJ2-7, with D unresolved. CDR1 is MGHDK, CDR2 SYGVNS, per germline. V lost 6 bases and J 0 bases, leaving 9 bases between the germline ends. The CDR3 contains 13 residues. The CDR3 sequence: CASRGSDSYEQYF. CDR3 coding DNA: TGTGCCAGCAGGGGCAGCGACTCCTACGAGCAGTACTTC.

CDR3 sequence: CASKFSPSRQSSYNEQFF. CDR3 in DNA: TGTGCCAGCAAGTTCAGCCCATCACGACAGAGCTCCTACAATGAGCAGTTCTTC. V is TRBV2 and J is TRBJ2-1, with a weak D call TRBD1 (5 bases). V gave up 7 bases and J gave up 0 bases, with 22 bases separating them. The CDR3 covers 18 residues. Per the germline V gene, CDR1 is SNHLY and CDR2 is FYNNEI.

The chain links TRBV5-4 to TRBJ2-3; tentatively, D is TRBD1 (5 bases). The CDR3 consists of 14 residues. Germline CDR1 reads SGHNT; CDR2 reads YYREEE (reference sequence). V was clipped by 4 bases and J by 6 bases, with 15 bases between them. The CDR3 region is CASSQEAGYDTQYF. The CDR3 region has the DNA TGTGCCAGCAGCCAAGAGGCAGGGTACGATACGCAGTATTTT. The full variable domain, rest sourced from reference TRBV5-4 and TRBJ2-3, is ETGVTQSPTHLIKTRGQQVTLRCSSQSGHNTVSWYQQALGQGPQFIFQYYREEENGRGNFPPRFSGLQFPNYSSELNVNALELDDSALYLCASSQEAGYDTQYFGPGTRLTVL.

The chain uses TRBV15 and TRBJ2-6; tentative D call: TRBD1 (5 bases). Germline CDR1 LNHNV, CDR2 YYDKDF (reference sequence). CDR3 length: 18 residues. The V gene lost 6 bases and the J gene lost 0 bases, with 18 bases spanning the gap. CDR3 region: CATRWGRVRNSGANVLTF. As DNA, the CDR3 is TGTGCCACCAGATGGGGCAGGGTCCGGAACTCTGGGGCCAACGTCCTGACTTTC.

This sequence joins TRBV7-8 and TRBJ2-7; D is uncertain. Germline assignment: CDR1 SGHVS and CDR2 FQNEAQ. The CDR3 consists of 13 residues. V was cut by 5 bases and J by 1 base, with 9 bases left in between. The CDR3 bases are TGTGCCAGCAGCCCATCCCGGTCCTACGAGCAGTACTTC. Residues: CASSPSRSYEQYF.

The J gene is TRBJ2-1, the V gene TRBV21-1; the table gives TRBD2 as D, unverified against the DNA. TRBV21-1 is a pseudogene. This CDR3 is 18 amino acids long. Written as DNA, the CDR3 is TGTGCCAGCAGCAAAGATTTTCTAGCGGTGCGCTCCTACAATGAGCAGTTCTTC. It yields the protein CASSKDFLAVRSYNEQFF.

The genes are TRBV29-1 and TRBJ1-2; unclear D gene. Trimming cost V 4 bases and J 0 bases, with 12 bases left between them. Germline V CDR1 and CDR2: SQVTM, ANQGSEA. The CDR3 length is 14 residues. CDR3 region: CSVVRPESNYGYTF. The CDR3 coding sequence is TGCAGCGTTGTAAGGCCAGAATCTAACTATGGCTACACCTTC.

The V call is TRBV5-1, the J call TRBJ1-2; D not certain. The germline V gene has CDR1 SGHRS and CDR2 YFSETQ. The CDR3 consists of 11 residues. The V end was cut by 4 bases, the J end by 6 bases, with 7 bases between. Written as DNA, the CDR3 is TGCGCCAGCAGCGGAATAGATGGCTACACCTTC. Translated, it gives CASSGIDGYTF.

The V call is TRBV7-2, the J call TRBJ1-2, with a possible D match to TRBD1 (5 bases). This CDR3 region has 14 residues. Trimming removed 1 base from V and 3 bases from J, with 9 bases in between. CDR1 is SGHTA, CDR2 FQGNSA, per germline. The CDR3 protein is CASSLGGTDYGYTF. CDR3 in DNA: TGTGCCAGCAGCTTAGGGGGGACGGACTATGGCTACACCTTC.

The chain links TRBV5-1 to TRBJ1-1; 9 positions match TRBD1. The CDR3 covers 14 residues. J was trimmed by 5 bases and V by 7 bases; bases with no gene match: 9. Germline values: CDR1 SGHRS, CDR2 YFSETQ. CDR3 sequence: CASDPGQGSTEAFF. CDR3 nucleotides: TGCGCCAGCGACCCGGGACAGGGAAGTACTGAAGCTTTCTTT.

A remark on this clone: Additional DNA sequences in this sample encode the identical CDR3. The V gene is TRBV7-2, the J gene TRBJ2-5, with a possible D match to TRBD2 (6 bases). Trimming removed 5 bases from V and 3 bases from J, with 16 bases in between. CDR1 and CDR2 from the germline V gene are SGHTA and FQGNSA. CDR3 size: 15 residues. The CDR3 region is CASSPPGRGEETQYF. The CDR3 DNA follows: TGTGCCAGCAGCCCCCCCGGGAGAGGTGAAGAGACCCAGTACTTC.

Remarks on this clone: At one of its ends the junction is not consistent with the germline gene, which may arise from a read error. The chain has TRBV7-7 and TRBJ2-3; 9 bases map to TRBD1. The germline V gene has CDR1 SSHAT and CDR2 FNYEAQ (reference sequence). The CDR3 has 14 amino acids. The chain's CDR3 is CASSLGTGTDTQYF. CDR3 DNA: TGTGCTAGCAGCTTAGGGACAGGGACAGATACGCAGTATTTT.